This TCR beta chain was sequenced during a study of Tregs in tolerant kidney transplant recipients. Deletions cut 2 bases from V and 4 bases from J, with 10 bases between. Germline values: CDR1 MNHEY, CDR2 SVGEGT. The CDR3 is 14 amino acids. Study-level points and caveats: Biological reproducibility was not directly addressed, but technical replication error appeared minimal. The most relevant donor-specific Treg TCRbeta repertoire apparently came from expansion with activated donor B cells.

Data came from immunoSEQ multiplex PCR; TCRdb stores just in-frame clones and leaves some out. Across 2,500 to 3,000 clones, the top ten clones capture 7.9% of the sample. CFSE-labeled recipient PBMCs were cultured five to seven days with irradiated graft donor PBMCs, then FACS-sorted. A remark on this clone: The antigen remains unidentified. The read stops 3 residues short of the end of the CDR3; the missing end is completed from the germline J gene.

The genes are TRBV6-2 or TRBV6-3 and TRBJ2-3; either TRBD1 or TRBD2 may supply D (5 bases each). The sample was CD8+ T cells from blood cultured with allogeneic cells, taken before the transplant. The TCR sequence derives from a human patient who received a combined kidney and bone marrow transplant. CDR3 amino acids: CASSYTGGADTQYF. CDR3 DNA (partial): TGTGCCAGCAGTTACACAGGAGGAGCAGATACG.